These T cell receptor beta chains were read from a single sample in a study of beta chain features in type 1 diabetes. Produced via immunoSEQ multiplex PCR; TCRdb's table is partial and in-frame only. The sample holds around 150,000 clones; approximately 10% are singletons and the top ten take 0.7%. The source material was central memory CD4+ T cells from blood. The source of these receptors is a woman aged 25 to 39 with type 1 diabetes. Each CDR3 is given without its conserved first and last residue. Rows may omit the clone size; those that give it use once, few, many or a size class.

TRBJ2-5,few,TRBV5-1,ASGRDSQQETQY
TRBJ2-3,NA,TRBV15,ATSRKGESTDTQY
TRBJ1-5,few,TRBV4-2,ASSQDGPGQWDQPQH
TRBJ1-1,few,TRBV7-2,ASSPDITEAF
TRBJ1-2,NA,TRBV2,ASSEGTGAGYT
TRBJ2-7,few,TRBV9,ASSVQGDSYEQY
TRBJ2-5,few,TRBV5-1,ASSPGTSGEEETQY
TRBJ2-7,few,TRBV19,ASSFTTGRYEQY
TRBJ2-5,NA,TRBV11-2,ASSSPGAFQETQY
TRBJ2-3,few,TRBV5-6,ASSLVESTDTQY
TRBJ2-1,few,TRBV28,ASSLGGQYNEQF
TRBJ2-1,NA,TRBV6-5,ASSYSFGQFNNEQF
TRBJ2-6,few,TRBV18,ASSTQDRVASGANVLT
TRBJ1-2,NA,TRBV5-1,ASSLDGGWQGYT
TRBJ2-7,few,TRBV5-1,ASRTQASVYEQY
TRBJ2-1,few,TRBV28,ASSRTGIDEQF
TRBJ2-5,NA,TRBV7-2,ASSPRQGQETQY
TRBJ1-5,few,TRBV28,ASNTPWDRDSNQPQH
TRBJ1-2,NA,TRBV6-1,ASRLGGSSYGYT
TRBJ1-5,NA,TRBV9,ASSVFRDRGQYGNQPQH
TRBJ2-5,NA,TRBV11-2,ASSGVRGETQY
TRBJ1-2,NA,TRBV27,ASSSGQPGRGYT
TRBJ1-1,NA,TRBV5-1,ASNYRDMNTEAF
TRBJ2-7,few,TRBV10-3,AISEPSGYSYEQY
TRBJ2-2,few,TRBV9,ASSVRGERPGELF
TRBJ2-6,NA,TRBV6-5,ASSPTPAGANVLT
TRBJ2-1,few,TRBV18,ASSPLGLVGGEQF
TRBJ2-2,NA,TRBV7-2,ASSSLASGELF
TRBJ2-1,few,TRBV19,ASSVPAAGVDNEQF
TRBJ2-3,few,TRBV5-1,ASSLGQGVTDTQY
TRBJ1-1,NA,TRBV28,ASSLGDRVITEAF
TRBJ2-1,few,TRBV29-1,SGTGTSGSRGRF
TRBJ2-7,few,TRBV7-9,ASSKETGGASYVYEQY
TRBJ2-7,few,TRBV5-1,ASSLSPSTGHEQY
TRBJ2-4,few,TRBV5-6,ASSLSGAKNIQY
TRBJ2-5,NA,TRBV6-1,ASSWSREETQY
TRBJ1-1,few,TRBV15,ATSSGQLNTEAF
TRBJ1-1,NA,TRBV18,ASQAGVGEAEAF
TRBJ2-1,few,TRBV6-5,ASSYSTASYNEQF
TRBJ2-4,NA,TRBV5-4,ASSLAQGAKNIQY
TRBJ1-1,few,TRBV7-9,ASSLGGIMNTEAF
TRBJ1-2,few,TRBV7-2,ASGTGVGYGYT
TRBJ2-5,few,TRBV25-1,ASSASSGSGETQY
TRBJ1-2,NA,TRBV4-2,ASSDSGVESYGYT
TRBJ2-5,NA,TRBV5-4,ASSLESGQETQY
TRBJ1-2,few,TRBV7-2,ASSPGNYGYT
TRBJ2-1,NA,TRBV2,ASIEGSQRGRGQF
TRBJ2-7,NA,TRBV7-8,ASSLAFGTAYEQY
TRBJ2-3,NA,TRBV25-1,ASSRAGWITDTQY